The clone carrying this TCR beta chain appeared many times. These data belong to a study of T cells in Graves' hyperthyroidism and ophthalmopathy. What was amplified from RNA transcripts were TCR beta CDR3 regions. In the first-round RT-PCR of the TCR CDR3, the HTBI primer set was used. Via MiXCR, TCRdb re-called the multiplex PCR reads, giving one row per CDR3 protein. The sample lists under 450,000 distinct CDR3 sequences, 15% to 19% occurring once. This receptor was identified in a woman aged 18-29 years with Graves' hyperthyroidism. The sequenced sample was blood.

Here the CDR3 DNA reads TGTGCCAGCATCTATCAGGGCGGTGCCTACGAGCAGTACTTC. It specifies CASIYQGGAYEQYF. The chain recombines TRBV6-1 with TRBJ2-7, with D possibly being TRBD1 (5 bases). V was shortened by 7 bases and J by 2 bases, with 15 bases between the two germline ends. This CDR3 is 14 amino acids long. In germline, CDR1 is MNHNS, CDR2 SASEGT.